The 16 T cell receptor beta chains below come from one sample, sequenced in a study of metastatic and nonmetastatic thyroid tumors. There were no patients who had received any treatment before thyroid surgery. TCRdb re-called clones from the PCR reads using MiXCR. The table shows tens of thousands of clones, with roughly a fifth occurring only once. What was sequenced was blood. Every receptor here comes from a female donor with papillary thyroid cancer or a benign thyroid nodule (not recorded which). Some clones in this sample may be carry-over from other donors' samples.

CDR3 coding DNA: TGTGCCAGCAGCGTAAATTCCGGAAGCTCCTACGAGCAGTACTTC. Amino acid sequence: CASSVNSGSSYEQYF. The J gene is TRBJ2-7, the V gene TRBV9; D not certain. Trimming cost V 1 base and J 0 bases, with 11 bases left between them. The CDR3 is 15 amino acids. Per germline, CDR1 SGDLS and CDR2 YYNGEE.

This clone was counted many times. This sequence joins TRBV18 and TRBJ1-1; tentatively, D is TRBD1 (6 bases). This CDR3 is built from 15 residues. Germline-derived CDR1 and CDR2 are KGHSH and LQKENI. Trimming took off 0 bases at V and 5 bases at J, with 13 bases between the two ends. In nucleotides, the CDR3 is TGTGCCAGCTCACCACCTCGAGGGGGAGGTACTGAAGCTTTCTTT. Protein sequence: CASSPPRGGGTEAFF.

The chain employs TRBV11-2 and TRBJ2-2; D gene unclear. Germline assignment: CDR1 SGHAT and CDR2 FQNNGV. The length of the CDR3 is 13 residues. V shed 5 bases and J shed 6 bases, with 10 bases lying between them. This CDR3 is CASSPTAPGELFF. The DNA for the CDR3 is TGTGCCAGCAGCCCGACGGCCCCCGGGGAGCTGTTTTTT.

Sample share makes this clone medium-sized (0.01 to 0.1%). The rearrangement joins TRBV19 to TRBJ1-2; D unclear. Between the trimmed V and J ends, which lost 4 bases and 5 bases, there was a span of 17 bases. The CDR3 is 15 amino acids. Germline V gives CDR1 LNHDA, CDR2 SQIVND (reference sequence). CDR3 in DNA: TGTGCCAGTAGTAAGGTAGATGGGCCCCTTTATGGCTACACCTTC. It specifies CASSKVDGPLYGYTF. Supplemented by reference TRBV19 and TRBJ1-2, the full variable domain reads DGGITQSPKYLFRKEGQNVTLSCEQNLNHDAMYWYRQDPGQGLRLIYYSQIVNDFQKGDIAEGYSVSREKKESFPLTVTSAQKNPTAFYLCASSKVDGPLYGYTFGSGTRLTVV.

This clone was counted at least ten times. The V and J genes are TRBV20-1 and TRBJ1-2; 7 bases match TRBD1. In germline, CDR1 is DFQATT, CDR2 SNEGSKA (reference sequence). V dropped 4 bases and J dropped 7; count of bases not matched to a gene: 9. The CDR3 is 13 residues long. The CDR3 DNA is TGCAGTGCTATTCCCCCAGGGGGGGGTGGCTACACCTTC. It yields the protein CSAIPPGGGGYTF.

This clone was seen repeatedly, ten times or more. The chain couples TRBV4-2 to TRBJ2-3; no firm D call. Germline V gene lookup returns CDR1 LGHNA and CDR2 YNFKEQ. The CDR3 consists of 16 residues. Trimming pared 0 bases from V and 2 bases from J, leaving 12 bases between. Here the CDR3 reads CASSQESTAITDTQYF. The CDR3 DNA reads as TGTGCCAGCAGCCAAGAGTCAACGGCGATCACAGATACGCAGTATTTT.

This clone was recorded at least ten times. The sample has other DNA sequences that encode this CDR3 too. The rearrangement links TRBV6-1 to TRBJ1-5, with unresolved D. The CDR3 has 13 amino acids. V lost 7 bases, J lost 3 bases, and 10 bases lay in between. CDR1 MNHNS and CDR2 SASEGT come from the germline V gene. CDR3 nucleotides: TGTGCCAGCAAACAACAGTCCAATCAGCCCCAGCATTTT. Translated: CASKQQSNQPQHF.

Many counts were recorded for this clone. The chain has TRBV12-3 or TRBV12-4 and TRBJ1-2; D gene ambiguous. CDR3 length equals 14 residues. Between the trimmed V and J ends, which lost 6 bases and 3 bases, there was a span of 14 bases. CDR3 protein: CASSRPSSYYGYTF. The CDR3 bases are TGTGCCAGCAGCAGGCCCAGTAGTTACTATGGCTACACCTTC.

This clone was recorded many times. With a much larger clone just one base away, this may be a read error. This CDR3 is also generated by other DNA sequences in the sample. The V gene is TRBV7-2, the J gene TRBJ2-5; possibly TRBD1 or TRBD2 for D (6 bases each). The CDR3 spans 14 residues. Germline CDR1 reads SGHTA; CDR2 reads FQGNSA. In nucleotides, the CDR3 is TGCGCCAGCAGCCCCTGGGGGGCTAGGGAGACCCAGTACTTC. It encodes CASSPWGARETQYF.

This clone turned up a few times. V usage is TRBV12-3 or TRBV12-4 and J usage is TRBJ2-7; 7 bases match TRBD1. CDR3 length: 15 residues. The trim removed 6 bases at V and 0 bases at J, leaving 8 bases unmatched. The CDR3 coding sequence is TGTGCCAGCAGCACTAACCGACAGGGCTCCTACGAGCAGTACTTC. Residues: CASSTNRQGSYEQYF.

This clone was picked up many times. The V call is TRBV2, the J call TRBJ2-7; TRBD1 agrees at 8 bases. The CDR3 consists of 16 residues. Germline CDR1 and CDR2: SNHLY and FYNNEI. V gave up 2 bases and J gave up 1 base; unmatched junction bases: 7. In DNA, the CDR3 is TGTGCCAGCAGTGAAAAGCGACAGGGGATATCCTACGAGCAGTACTTC. It codes for CASSEKRQGISYEQYF. The whole variable domain, filled in from reference TRBV2 and TRBJ2-7, reads EPEVTQTPSHQVTQMGQEVILRCVPISNHLYFYWYRQILGQKVEFLVSFYNNEISEKSEIFDDQFSVERPDGSNFTLKIRSTKLEDSAMYFCASSEKRQGISYEQYFGPGTRLTVT.

This chain joins TRBV5-1 and TRBJ2-2, with D possibly TRBD1 on 5 matching bases. In germline, CDR1 is SGHRS, CDR2 YFSETQ. There are 15 residues in the CDR3. V lost 4 bases to trimming and J lost 1 base, with 11 bases between them. The CDR3 loop reads CASSPGRENTGELFF. As DNA, the CDR3 is TGCGCCAGCAGCCCGGGCAGGGAGAACACCGGGGAGCTGTTTTTT.

This clone was recorded many times. The chain joins TRBV6-2 or TRBV6-3 to TRBJ2-7, with a possible D match to TRBD1 (5 bases). CDR1 MNHEY and CDR2 SVGEGT come from the germline V gene. This CDR3 is built from 13 residues. The V end lost 10 bases, the J end lost 2 bases, and 15 bases lay between the germline ends. CDR3 DNA sequence: TGTGCCACCCGACGGGCAGGGACCTACGAGCAGTACTTC. This translates into CATRRAGTYEQYF.

The chain has TRBV4-2 and TRBJ1-3; D remains ambiguous. Germline assignment: CDR1 LGHNA and CDR2 YNFKEQ. This CDR3 spans 16 amino acids. V gave up 0 bases and J gave up 0 bases, with 9 bases separating them. CDR3 bases: TGTGCCAGCAGCCAAGATCCGGGAGACTCTGGAAACACCATATATTTT. Encoded protein: CASSQDPGDSGNTIYF.

This clone was counted between two and nine times. This chain links TRBV15 with TRBJ1-3; no reliable D call. The germline gives CDR1 LNHNV, CDR2 YYDKDF (reference sequence). The V end was cut by 0 bases, the J end by 2 bases, with 11 bases between. The CDR3 is made up of 16 amino acids. The CDR3 nucleotides are TGTGCCACCAGCAGAGATGTTACAGCTACTGGAAACACCATATATTTT. As protein: CATSRDVTATGNTIYF.

The J gene is TRBJ2-7, the V gene TRBV4-2; 11 bases align to TRBD2. V gave up 4 bases and J gave up 2 bases; unmatched junction bases: 7. The CDR3 has 16 amino acids. Germline CDR1 and CDR2: LGHNA and YNFKEQ. The CDR3 sequence is CASSPGTSGGPYEQYF. CDR3 nucleotide sequence: TGTGCCAGCAGCCCCGGGACTAGCGGAGGGCCCTACGAGCAGTACTTC.